Following are 11 T cell receptor beta chains from one sample sequenced in a study of cytomegalovirus exposure and HLA in healthy donors. Vbeta (60) and Jbeta (13) primers were used in the PCR. Profiled with immunoSEQ multiplex PCR; TCRdb holds only in-frame clones, not every one. The sample has 150,000 or so clones. Sequences were obtained from PBMCs. These receptors were taken from a woman aged 40 to 50 in good health and CMV-seropositive.

V and J are TRBV10-3 and TRBJ1-2; D is unclear. Germline values: CDR1 ENHRY, CDR2 SYGVKD. Trimming pared 7 bases from V and 3 bases from J, leaving 12 bases between. The CDR3 is made up of 13 amino acids. This CDR3 is CAINSGSDYGYTF. The CDR3, as DNA: TGTGCCATCAATAGCGGGAGCGACTATGGCTACACCTTC.

The genes are TRBV27 and TRBJ2-3; D possibly corresponds to TRBD1 (6 bases). CDR1 is MNHEY and CDR2 is SMNVEV in the germline V gene (reference sequence). The CDR3 totals 13 residues. V was clipped by 3 bases and J by 3 bases, with 7 bases between them. This CDR3 reads CASSFQGTDTQYF. In DNA form, the CDR3 reads TGTGCCAGCAGTTTCCAGGGGACAGATACGCAGTATTTT.

The chain combines TRBV4-3 with TRBJ2-7; 9 nucleotides match TRBD1. Unmatched junction bases numbered 11, after V lost 4 bases and J lost 4 bases. The CDR3 sequence is 16 residues long. The germline V gene encodes CDR1 LGHNA and CDR2 YSLEER. CDR3 DNA: TGCGCCAGCAGCCTCATGATACAGGGGGCACCATACGAGCAGTACTTC. Its protein is CASSLMIQGAPYEQYF.

V is TRBV5-1 and J is TRBJ1-2, with 9 bases aligning to TRBD1. With 2 bases clipped from V and 3 bases from J, the junction kept 8 bases outside the gene matches. Germline lookup yields CDR1 SGHRS and CDR2 YFSETQ. The CDR3 totals 16 residues. Here the CDR3 reads CASSFGTGSSDYGYTF. CDR3 nucleotides: TGCGCCAGCAGCTTTGGGACAGGGTCTAGTGACTATGGCTACACCTTC.

The V and J genes are TRBV19 and TRBJ1-2, with 9 bases fitting TRBD1. The CDR3 runs 15 residues. Germline V gene data show CDR1 as LNHDA and CDR2 as SQIVND (reference sequence). Trimming took 5 bases from V and 7 from J; bases not matched to a gene: 11. The CDR3 DNA is TGTGCCAGTAGTTCCGCCGGGACAGGGTTACGTGGCTACACCTTC. Translated: CASSSAGTGLRGYTF.

The chain combines TRBV9 with TRBJ2-3, with 7 bases aligning to TRBD2. This CDR3 region has 16 residues. Germline lookup yields CDR1 SGDLS and CDR2 YYNGEE. The J segment lost 7 bases and the V segment lost 0 bases, leaving 11 bases of the junction unmatched. Written as DNA, the CDR3 is TGTGCCAGCAGCGTAGACCCAGCGGGGCCCGGGAATACGCAGTATTTT. Its translation is CASSVDPAGPGNTQYF. Full variable domain (remainder filled in from reference TRBV9 and TRBJ2-3): DSGVTQTPKHLITATGQRVTLRCSPRSGDLSVYWYQQSLDQGLQFLIQYYNGEERAKGNILERFSAQQFPDLHSELNLSSLELGDSALYFCASSVDPAGPGNTQYFGPGTRLTVL.

This chain joins TRBV5-6 and TRBJ2-2; D gene unclear. The CDR3 contains 15 residues. Trimming removed 5 bases from V and 5 bases from J, with 16 bases in between. Germline V gene data show CDR1 as SGHDT and CDR2 as YYEEEE. The CDR3 DNA follows: TGTGCCAGCAGGGATTATAGCAGCTGGACCGGGGAGCTGTTTTTT. It is translated as CASRDYSSWTGELFF.

The chain carries TRBV7-2 and TRBJ1-1, with D maybe TRBD1 (5 bases). V lost 3 bases to trimming and J lost 6 bases, with 8 bases between them. This CDR3 comprises 12 residues. Germline lookup yields CDR1 SGHTA and CDR2 FQGNSA. This chain's CDR3 is CASSFSTAEAFF. The CDR3 bases are TGTGCCAGCAGCTTTTCGACAGCTGAAGCTTTCTTT.

This chain uses TRBV5-1 with TRBJ2-2; a weak D match, TRBD1 (5 bases). This CDR3 spans 15 amino acids. Germline V gene lookup returns CDR1 SGHRS and CDR2 YFSETQ. V was clipped by 1 base and J by 6 bases, with 13 bases between them. The CDR3 region is CASSLSQGIAGELFF. The CDR3, as DNA: TGCGCCAGCAGCTTGTCCCAGGGTATAGCCGGGGAGCTGTTTTTT.

This chain joins TRBV11-2 and TRBJ2-7; 8 bases match TRBD1. V dropped 5 bases and J dropped 2; count of bases not matched to a gene: 11. The CDR3 is 16 amino acids. From germline, CDR1 is SGHAT and CDR2 FQNNGV. The CDR3 is CASSPLGGQATYEQYF. CDR3 DNA: TGTGCCAGCAGCCCCTTAGGGGGACAGGCTACCTACGAGCAGTACTTC. Drawing the rest from reference TRBV11-2 and TRBJ2-7, the complete variable domain is EAGVAQSPRYKIIEKRQSVAFWCNPISGHATLYWYQQILGQGPKLLIQFQNNGVVDDSQLPKDRFSAERLKGVDSTLKIQPAKLEDSAVYLCASSPLGGQATYEQYFGPGTRLTVT.

V usage is TRBV19 and J usage is TRBJ1-1, with a possible D match to TRBD1 (5 bases). The V end lost 6 bases, the J end lost 0 bases, and 11 bases lay between the germline ends. This CDR3 is 14 amino acids long. CDR1 is LNHDA, CDR2 SQIVND, per germline (reference sequence). Written as DNA, the CDR3 is TGTGCCAGTAGCACTGACAGATTGAACACTGAAGCTTTCTTT. Protein product: CASSTDRLNTEAFF.